What follows describes a single TCR beta chain. The data were obtained in a study of blood T cell repertoires in COVID-19. How the authors handled the data: Amplifying reference gene primers gave estimates of nucleated cell counts. Method: immunoSEQ multiplex PCR; TCRdb's copy keeps in-frame clones and lacks some. The V and J calls and clone size are taken from that table; D and trimming were inferred from the DNA. The sample has about 270,000 clones; about four fifths are singletons. The source of this sequence is a woman aged 55-69 years with active or convalescent COVID-19. The sample comprised peripheral blood.

The CDR3: CASSAQANTEAFF. CDR3 sequence (DNA): TGTGCCAGCAGTGCACAGGCGAACACTGAAGCTTTCTTT. This chain connects TRBV11-2 to TRBJ1-1, with D perhaps TRBD1 (5 bases). CDR3 length: 13 amino acids. V was shortened by 6 bases and J by 1 base, with 9 bases between the two germline ends. Germline CDR1 SGHAT, CDR2 FQNNGV.